The rows below give T cell receptor beta chains drawn from one sample of a study of blood T cell repertoires in COVID-19. Sequenced by immunoSEQ multiplex PCR; TCRdb stores in-frame clones only, minus some. The sample consists of fewer than 300,000 clones, roughly 85% of them appearing once. Sequenced input: peripheral blood. The source of these receptors is a man aged 50 or older with active or convalescent COVID-19. Both conserved end residues are part of each CDR3. Size is stated for part of the rows, as once, few or many counts, or as a class when the clone is expanded.

j_gene: TRBJ1-1
abundance: .
v_gene: TRBV28
CDR3aa: CASSRTQGNTEAFF

j_gene: TRBJ2-7
abundance: .
v_gene: TRBV19
CDR3aa: CASSTLAGNSYEQYF

j_gene: TRBJ1-2
abundance: .
v_gene: TRBV4-1
CDR3aa: CASSQEVGTGLYGYTF

j_gene: TRBJ2-1
abundance: .
v_gene: TRBV13
CDR3aa: CASSLGLSGNEQFF

j_gene: TRBJ2-5
abundance: .
v_gene: TRBV4-2
CDR3aa: CASSQDRVRGWDCQETQYF

j_gene: TRBJ2-1
abundance: .
v_gene: TRBV18
CDR3aa: CASSPGLAGSYNEQFF

j_gene: TRBJ1-4
abundance: .
v_gene: TRBV28
CDR3aa: CASSPNLSGGEKLFF

j_gene: TRBJ2-7
abundance: .
v_gene: TRBV7-9
CDR3aa: CASTLLGGGSYEQYF

j_gene: TRBJ1-1
abundance: .
v_gene: TRBV6-6
CDR3aa: CASSSVSEAFF

j_gene: TRBJ1-5
abundance: .
v_gene: TRBV6-5
CDR3aa: CASTLERGGYQPQHF

j_gene: TRBJ2-7
abundance: few
v_gene: TRBV9
CDR3aa: CASSVAINPYEQYF

j_gene: TRBJ2-7
abundance: .
v_gene: TRBV2
CDR3aa: CASRNQLADYEQYF

j_gene: TRBJ2-7
abundance: .
v_gene: TRBV9
CDR3aa: CASSVRDYSYEQYF

j_gene: TRBJ2-3
abundance: .
v_gene: TRBV5-1
CDR3aa: CASRLADFTDTQYF